The T cell receptor beta chain under discussion was sequenced for a study of OX40 agonist ivuxolimab in advanced cancers. Study summary: Three patients, one with hepatocellular carcinoma and two with cutaneous melanoma, responded partially.

The study's findings and limits: Expanded clones tended on average to be more numerous among CD8+ T cells than CD4+. The study found among the lowest clonal expansion in partial responders at 0.1-3.0 mg/kg.

Autoimmune disease history or systemic immunosuppression led to patients being barred. On this clone: Its specificity is unknown.

Per the germline V gene, CDR1 is MNHEY and CDR2 is SMNVEV (reference sequence). The CDR3 length is 14 residues. TCRdb's copy holds only in-frame clones and misses some; the assay was immunoSEQ multiplex PCR. The data contain 70,000 to 95,000 clones, around 85% of them singletons. The sequencing used CD4+ or CD8+ T cells sorted from blood, collected in a trial of the OX40 agonist ivuxolimab. The chain has TRBV27 and TRBJ2-5, with D possibly being TRBD1 (6 bases). The J call is in doubt because the DNA end fits TRBJ2-7 better. The origin of this receptor is an adult with an advanced solid tumor such as melanoma, head and neck, liver or kidney cancer. The CDR3 spells CASSFTGSSYEQYF. For the CDR3, the DNA is TGTGCCAGCAGTTTCACAGGGTCCTCCTACGAGCAGTACTTC.